A selection of T cell receptor beta chains follows, all from one sample in a study of blood T cell repertoires in COVID-19. The table came from immunoSEQ multiplex PCR; TCRdb's copy has only in-frame clones and leaves some out. The sample holds 150,000 to 200,000 clones, roughly 83% seen once. The sequencing sample was made of peripheral blood. These receptors all come from a human donor in a cohort sampled during active COVID-19. Each CDR3 is given with its conserved first and last residue. D genes are given only for firm matches. Size values are once, few and many counts, or a class for expanded clones, and some rows have none.

.	.	TRBV7-2	TRBJ1-1	TGTGCCAGCAGCTTTTACTCTGAAGCTTTCTTT	CASSFYSEAFF
.	.	TRBV9	TRBJ1-1	TGTGCCAGCAGCGCGGGACAGAACACTGAAGCTTTCTTT	CASSAGQNTEAFF
once	TRBD1	TRBV2	TRBJ1-5	TGTGCCAGCAGCGGGGGACAGAATAGCGATCAGCCCCAGCATTTT	CASSGGQNSDQPQHF
.	.	TRBV5-4	TRBJ1-4	TGTGCCAGCAGCTCTGGAGGGCCGCAGGGCGGGGAAAAACTGTTTTTT	CASSSGGPQGGEKLFF
.	TRBD2	TRBV28	TRBJ2-1	TGTGCCAGCAGGGGAGCTAGCGGGGGCCTCTCCTACAATGAGCAGTTCTTC	CASRGASGGLSYNEQFF
.	.	TRBV10-2	TRBJ1-5	TGCGCCAGCAGTGATAGGGGATTCAATCAGCCCCAGCATTTT	CASSDRGFNQPQHF
once	.	TRBV7-2	TRBJ2-7	TGTGCCAGCAGCTCCAGGGTAGGGTACGAGCAGTACTTC	CASSSRVGYEQYF
.	.	TRBV7-8	TRBJ2-3	TGTGCCAGCAGCTTAGGGGGGGTGGTAGATACGCAGTATTTT	CASSLGGVVDTQYF
.	TRBD1	TRBV5-1	TRBJ1-4	TGCGCCAGCAGCTCGGGACAGCCTAATGAAAAACTGTTTTTT	CASSSGQPNEKLFF
.	.	TRBV7-8	TRBJ1-6	TGTGCCAGCAGCCCCTACGGGGTCAGCGGGACACCCCTCCACTTT	CASSPYGVSGTPLHF
.	.	TRBV7-2	TRBJ2-7	TGTGCCAGCAGCGTCCCACAGGGTGGGTACGAGCAGTACTTC	CASSVPQGGYEQYF
.	TRBD1	TRBV28	TRBJ2-5	TGTGCCAGCGCCTCTCAGGGGGCTTTAACGGAGACCCAGTACTTC	CASASQGALTETQYF
.	TRBD2	TRBV4-2	TRBJ2-7	TGTGCCAGCAGCCAAGAGAGTTCCCGACTAGCGGGAGCTTACGAGCAGTACTTC	CASSQESSRLAGAYEQYF
.	.	TRBV3-1/TRBV3-2	TRBJ2-7	TGTGCCAGCAGGGACAGCTCCTACGAGCAGTACTTC	CASRDSSYEQYF
.	.	TRBV3-1/TRBV3-2	TRBJ2-5	TGTGCCAGCAGCCAGCGACAGGTCCAAGAGACCCAGTACTTC	CASSQRQVQETQYF
.	.	TRBV11-2	TRBJ1-2	TGTGCCAGCAGCTTCCAGGATGGTGGCTACACCTTC	CASSFQDGGYTF
once	TRBD1	TRBV6-6	TRBJ2-7	TGTGCCAGCAGACCTGGGACAGGGTCAAGGTACGAGCAGTACTTC	CASRPGTGSRYEQYF
.	TRBD2	TRBV5-6	TRBJ2-1	TGTGCCAGCAGCTTGGACAGCGGGGGGAATAATGAGCAGTTCTTC	CASSLDSGGNNEQFF
.	TRBD1	TRBV13	TRBJ1-4	TGTGCCAGCAGCCCCGAACAGGGGGTGGCTGAAAAACTGTTTTTT	CASSPEQGVAEKLFF
.	.	TRBV18	TRBJ2-7	TGTGCCAGCTCGAGCTCCTACGAGCAGTACTTC	CASSSSYEQYF
.	TRBD2	TRBV28	TRBJ2-1	TGTGCCAGCAGGGCACTAGCGGGAATATTTTACAATGAGCAGTTCTTC	CASRALAGIFYNEQFF
.	TRBD1	TRBV6-4	TRBJ1-5	TGTGCCAGCAGTGATTGGGACAGGGCTCCCAATCAGCCCCAGCATTTT	CASSDWDRAPNQPQHF
few	TRBD1	TRBV7-3	TRBJ2-1	TGTGCCAGCAGCTCAGCAGGGGGCTACAATGAGCAGTTCTTC	CASSSAGGYNEQFF
.	TRBD1	TRBV5-6	TRBJ1-1	TGTGCCAGCAGCTTCCGGACAGGGGGCGCCGGGAACACTGAAGCTTTCTTT	CASSFRTGGAGNTEAFF
.	.	TRBV10-3	TRBJ1-2	TGTGCCATCAGTGAGTCGGGGCAGAGGGGCTACACCTTC	CAISESGQRGYTF
.	.	TRBV11-2	TRBJ2-1	TGTGCCAGCAGCTTAGCGGGTTCGGAAATAGGTGAGCAGTTCTTC	CASSLAGSEIGEQFF
.	TRBD2	TRBV19	TRBJ2-1	TGTGCCAGTACCCCGGGGGGGAGCTCCTACAATGAGCAGTTCTTC	CASTPGGSSYNEQFF
.	.	TRBV28	TRBJ2-7	.	CASSSSGLPLIYEQYF
few	.	TRBV6-5	TRBJ2-3	TGTGCCAGCAGTTCCGCCGCTAGCTACGGGACAGATACGCAGTATTTT	CASSSAASYGTDTQYF
.	.	TRBV2	TRBJ2-3	TGTGCCAGCGGGCCCCTTTCGGGCACAGATACGCAGTATTTT	CASGPLSGTDTQYF
.	TRBD2	TRBV5-4	TRBJ2-7	TGTGCCAGCAGCTTGGCCGGGGGGAACGAGCAGTACTTC	CASSLAGGNEQYF
once	TRBD1	TRBV2	TRBJ1-3	TGTGCCAGCGAGCGGGTGACAGGGGGCGCGTATGGAAACACCATATATTTT	CASERVTGGAYGNTIYF
.	TRBD2	TRBV9	TRBJ2-5	TGTGCCAGCAGCGCTACGGGGGGCCAAGAGACCCAGTACTTC	CASSATGGQETQYF
once	TRBD1	TRBV6-4	TRBJ2-6	TGTGCCAGCAGTGACCAGGGGGCTGGGGCCAACGTCCTGACTTTC	CASSDQGAGANVLTF
.	.	TRBV3-1/TRBV3-2	TRBJ1-2	TGTGCCAGCAGCCAAGCAGGCTATGGCTACACCTTC	CASSQAGYGYTF
.	TRBD1	TRBV4-1	TRBJ2-7	TGCGCCAGCAGCCACACCGTCGACAGGGGGGCCTACGAGCAGTACTTC	CASSHTVDRGAYEQYF
few	.	TRBV27	TRBJ2-7	TGTGCCAGCAGTTTTAAGGAAGACAGTCACTACGAGCAGTACTTC	CASSFKEDSHYEQYF
.	.	TRBV11-2	TRBJ2-5	TGTGCCAGCAGCTTTGGCTTCCAAGAGACCCAGTACTTC	CASSFGFQETQYF
.	.	TRBV19	TRBJ2-3	TGTGCCAGCACCAACCCCCCACAGGGCTCAAATACGCAGTATTTT	CASTNPPQGSNTQYF
once	TRBD1	TRBV18	TRBJ1-1	TGTGCCAGCTCACCAAGGGACAGCGGTTTTGCTGAAGCTTTCTTT	CASSPRDSGFAEAFF
.	TRBD1	TRBV7-2	TRBJ1-2	TGTGCCAGCAGCTTAGGACAGGGGGTAATTAACTATGGCTACACCTTC	CASSLGQGVINYGYTF
.	TRBD1	TRBV18	TRBJ1-5	TGTGCCAGCTCAGCGGGACAGGGCTACAATCAGCCCCAGCATTTT	CASSAGQGYNQPQHF
.	.	TRBV25-1	TRBJ1-4	TGTGCCAGCAGTGATGGACAGTTCTCAACTAATGAAAAACTGTTTTTT	CASSDGQFSTNEKLFF
.	TRBD2	TRBV28	TRBJ2-7	TGTGCCAGCAGTCTTAGCGGGAGGGACGCCTACGAGCAGTACTTC	CASSLSGRDAYEQYF
once	TRBD1	TRBV6-2/TRBV6-3	TRBJ1-2	TGTGCCAGCAGTTACGGACAGGGATATAACTATGGCTACACCTTC	CASSYGQGYNYGYTF
.	.	TRBV6-5	TRBJ1-6	TGTGCCAGCAGTTACGCCGAGAGCTCCTATAATTCACCCCTCCACTTT	CASSYAESSYNSPLHF
few	TRBD1	TRBV25-1	TRBJ2-3	TGTGCCAGCAGTCCCCGACAGGGGGCGATAATAACAGATACGCAGTATTTT	CASSPRQGAIITDTQYF
.	TRBD2	TRBV4-3	TRBJ2-1	TGCGCCAGCAGCCAAGAAGGGAGGGTTCGGGAGCAGTTCTTC	CASSQEGRVREQFF
.	.	TRBV28	TRBJ2-7	TGTGCCAGCAGTTTCACCGGGACAGGGGGCAGACTAGCGGGAGGATATTACGAGCAGTACTTC	CASSFTGTGGRLAGGYYEQYF
once	.	TRBV7-3	TRBJ1-2	TGTGCCAGCAGCGATCCCGACAGGAGTTATGGCTACACCTTC	CASSDPDRSYGYTF
.	.	TRBV4-1	TRBJ1-2	TGCGCCAGCAGCCAAGATCCCGGGAATGGCTACACCTTC	CASSQDPGNGYTF
many	.	TRBV6-4	TRBJ2-2	TGTGCCAGCAGTGACTCGGGGGGGAACACCGGGGAGCTGTTTTTT	CASSDSGGNTGELFF
.	.	TRBV5-6	TRBJ1-5	TGTGCCAGCAGCTTGGCAGGAAATCAGCCCCAGCATTTT	CASSLAGNQPQHF
many	TRBD1	TRBV15	TRBJ2-7	TGTGCCACCGGACGGGACAGGGGGCCGTACGAGCAGTACTTC	CATGRDRGPYEQYF